What follows describes a single T cell receptor beta chain. The table came from immunoSEQ multiplex PCR; TCRdb's copy has only in-frame clones and leaves some out. The sample carries roughly 30,000 clones, around nine tenths recorded once. Germline V gene data show CDR1 as MNHEY and CDR2 as SMNVEV (reference sequence). The CDR3 is made up of 16 amino acids. V gave up 6 bases and J gave up 4 bases; unmatched junction bases: 12. The sample is drawn from a study of T cell changes during pregnancy in multiple sclerosis. The input for sequencing was CD8+ T cells from peripheral blood mononuclear cells, taken after pregnancy. This clonotype was obtained from a female donor with multiple sclerosis, enrolled in a pregnancy study. J is TRBJ2-1 and V is TRBV27, with 7 bases aligning to TRBD2. CDR3 sequence reads: CASRRRGLADYNEQFF. In DNA form, the CDR3 reads TGTGCCAGCAGGAGAAGAGGTCTAGCGGATTACAATGAGCAGTTCTTC.